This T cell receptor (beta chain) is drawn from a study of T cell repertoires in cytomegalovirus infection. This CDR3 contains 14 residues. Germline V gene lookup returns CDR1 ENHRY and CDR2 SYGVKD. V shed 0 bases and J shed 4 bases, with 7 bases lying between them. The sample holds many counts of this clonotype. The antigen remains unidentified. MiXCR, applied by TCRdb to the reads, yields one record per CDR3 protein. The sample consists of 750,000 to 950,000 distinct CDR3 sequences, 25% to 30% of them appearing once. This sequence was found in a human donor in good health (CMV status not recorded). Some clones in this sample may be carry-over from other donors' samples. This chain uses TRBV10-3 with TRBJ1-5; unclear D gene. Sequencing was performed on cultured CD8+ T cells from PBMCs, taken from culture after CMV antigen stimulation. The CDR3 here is CAISESGLNQPQHF. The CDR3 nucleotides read TGTGCCATCAGTGAGTCAGGACTTAATCAGCCCCAGCATTTT.